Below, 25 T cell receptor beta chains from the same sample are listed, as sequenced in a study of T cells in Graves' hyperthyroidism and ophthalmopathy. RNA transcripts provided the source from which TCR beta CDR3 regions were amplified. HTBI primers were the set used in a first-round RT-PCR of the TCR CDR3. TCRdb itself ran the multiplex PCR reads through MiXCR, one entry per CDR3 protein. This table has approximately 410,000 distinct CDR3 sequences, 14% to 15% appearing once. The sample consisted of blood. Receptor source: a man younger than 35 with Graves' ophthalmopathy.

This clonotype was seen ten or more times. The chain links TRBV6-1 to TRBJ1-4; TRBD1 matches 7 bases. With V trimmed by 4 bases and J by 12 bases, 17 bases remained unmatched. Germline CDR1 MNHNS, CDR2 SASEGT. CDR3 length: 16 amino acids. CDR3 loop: CASSALPEGGRGQLFF. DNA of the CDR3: TGTGCCAGCAGTGCCTTACCGGAGGGAGGAAGGGGGCAACTGTTTTTT.

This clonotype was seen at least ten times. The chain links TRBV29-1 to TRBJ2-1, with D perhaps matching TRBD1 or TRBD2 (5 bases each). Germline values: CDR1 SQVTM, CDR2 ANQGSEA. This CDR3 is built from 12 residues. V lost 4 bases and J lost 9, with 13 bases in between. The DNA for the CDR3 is TGCAGCGTTGCAGAGGGGAGAGGTGAGCAGTTCTTC. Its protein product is CSVAEGRGEQFF.

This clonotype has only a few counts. The CDR3 is CASSQDSRREETQYF. The CDR3 bases are TGTGCCAGCAGCCAAGACTCGCGCAGGGAGGAGACCCAGTACTTC. This chain uses TRBV3-1 with TRBJ2-5; D is possibly TRBD1 or TRBD2 (5 bases each). Germline CDR1 LGHDT, CDR2 YNNKEL (reference sequence). V was shortened by 0 bases and J by 5 bases, with 13 bases between the two germline ends. This CDR3 contains 15 residues.

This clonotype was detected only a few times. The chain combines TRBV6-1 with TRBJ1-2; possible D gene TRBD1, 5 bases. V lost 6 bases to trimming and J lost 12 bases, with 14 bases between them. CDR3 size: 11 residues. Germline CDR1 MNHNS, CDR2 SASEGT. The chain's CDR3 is CASSQGGRNTF. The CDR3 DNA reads TGTGCCAGCAGCCAGGGAGGGAGGAACACCTTC.

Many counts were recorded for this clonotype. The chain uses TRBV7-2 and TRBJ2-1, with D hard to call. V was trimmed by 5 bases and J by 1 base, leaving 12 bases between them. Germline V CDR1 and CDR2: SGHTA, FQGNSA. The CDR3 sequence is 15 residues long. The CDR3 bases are TGTGCCAGCAGCCCCGGAAGTGGGTCCTACAATGAGCAGTTCTTC. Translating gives CASSPGSGSYNEQFF.

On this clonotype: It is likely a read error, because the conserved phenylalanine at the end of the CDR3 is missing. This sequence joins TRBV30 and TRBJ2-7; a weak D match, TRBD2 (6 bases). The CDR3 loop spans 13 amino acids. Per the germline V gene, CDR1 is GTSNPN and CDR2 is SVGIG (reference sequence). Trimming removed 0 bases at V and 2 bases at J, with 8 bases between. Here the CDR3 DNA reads TGTGCCTGGAGTGTAGCGGGTACCTACGAGCAGTACTCC. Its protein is CAWSVAGTYEQYS.

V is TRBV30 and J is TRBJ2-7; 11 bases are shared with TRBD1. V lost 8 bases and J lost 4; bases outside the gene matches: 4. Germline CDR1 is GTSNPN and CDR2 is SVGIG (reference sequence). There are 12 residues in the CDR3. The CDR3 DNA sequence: TGTGCCGCGGGGACAGGGGGTTACGAGCAGTACTTC. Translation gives CAAGTGGYEQYF.

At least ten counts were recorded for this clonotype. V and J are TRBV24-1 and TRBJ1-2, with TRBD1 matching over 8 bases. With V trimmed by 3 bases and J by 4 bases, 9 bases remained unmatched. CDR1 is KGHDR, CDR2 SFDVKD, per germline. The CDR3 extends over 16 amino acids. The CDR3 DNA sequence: TGTGCCACCAGTGATCGAGACAGGGGAATTTCCTATGGCTACACCTTC. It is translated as CATSDRDRGISYGYTF.

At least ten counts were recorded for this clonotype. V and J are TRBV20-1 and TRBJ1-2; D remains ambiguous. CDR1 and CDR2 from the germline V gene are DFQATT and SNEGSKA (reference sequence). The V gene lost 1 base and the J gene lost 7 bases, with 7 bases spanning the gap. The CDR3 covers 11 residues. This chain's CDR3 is CSARGEVGYTF. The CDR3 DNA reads TGCAGTGCTAGAGGGGAGGTTGGCTACACCTTC.

The CDR3 loop is CASSPTTAMSSGANVLTF. The CDR3 nucleotides are TGTGCCAGCTCACCAACGACAGCTATGAGCTCTGGGGCCAACGTCCTGACTTTC. This chain uses TRBV18 with TRBJ2-6, with a tentative D call TRBD1 (5 bases). Germline V gene lookup returns CDR1 KGHSH and CDR2 LQKENI. V was trimmed by 2 bases and J by 0 bases, leaving 14 bases between them. This CDR3 comprises 18 residues.

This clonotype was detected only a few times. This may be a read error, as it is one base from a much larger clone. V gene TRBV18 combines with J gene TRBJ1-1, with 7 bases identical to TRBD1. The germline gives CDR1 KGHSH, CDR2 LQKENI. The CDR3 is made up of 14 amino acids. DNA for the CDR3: TGTGCCAGCTCACCCGGGGGACAGAACGCTGAAGCTTTCTTT. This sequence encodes CASSPGGQNAEAFF.

The CDR3 here is CSARPPRDQETQYF. The CDR3 DNA reads TGCAGTGCTAGGCCCCCTCGGGACCAAGAGACCCAGTACTTC. The chain has TRBV20-1 and TRBJ2-5; D is unclear. Per the germline V gene, CDR1 is DFQATT and CDR2 is SNEGSKA (reference sequence). The CDR3 covers 14 residues. V shed 3 bases and J shed 0 bases, with 11 bases lying between them.

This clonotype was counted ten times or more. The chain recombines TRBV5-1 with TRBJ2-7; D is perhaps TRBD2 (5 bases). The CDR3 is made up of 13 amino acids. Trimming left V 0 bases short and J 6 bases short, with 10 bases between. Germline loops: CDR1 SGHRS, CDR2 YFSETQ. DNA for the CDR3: TGCGCCAGCAGCTTGGCGGGAATGGGCGAGCAGTACTTC. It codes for CASSLAGMGEQYF.

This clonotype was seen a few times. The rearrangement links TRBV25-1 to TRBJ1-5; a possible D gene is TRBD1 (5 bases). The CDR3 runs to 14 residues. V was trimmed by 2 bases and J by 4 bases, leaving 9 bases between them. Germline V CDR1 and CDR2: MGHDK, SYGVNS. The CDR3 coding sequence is TGTGCCAGCAGTGAAGGCAGGGAGAATCAGCCCCAGCATTTT. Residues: CASSEGRENQPQHF.

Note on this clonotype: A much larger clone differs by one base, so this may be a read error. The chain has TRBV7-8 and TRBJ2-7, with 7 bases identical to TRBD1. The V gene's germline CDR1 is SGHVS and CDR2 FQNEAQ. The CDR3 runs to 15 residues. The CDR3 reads CASRLGGRESHEQYF. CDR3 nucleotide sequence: TGTGCCAGCAGATTAGGGGGCAGGGAAAGCCACGAGCAGTACTTC.

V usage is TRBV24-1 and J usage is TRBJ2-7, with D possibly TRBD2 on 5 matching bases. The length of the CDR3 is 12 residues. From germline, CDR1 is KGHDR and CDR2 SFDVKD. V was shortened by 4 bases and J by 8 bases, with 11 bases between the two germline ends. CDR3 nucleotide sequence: TGTGCCACCAGTGAAGTCCCCGGGAAGCAGTACTTC. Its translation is CATSEVPGKQYF.

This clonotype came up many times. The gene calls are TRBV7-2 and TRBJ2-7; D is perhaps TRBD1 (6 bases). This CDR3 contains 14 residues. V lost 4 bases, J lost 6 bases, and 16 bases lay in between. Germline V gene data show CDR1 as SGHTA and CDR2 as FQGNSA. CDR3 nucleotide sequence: TGTGCCAGCAGCTCCTCGGGACACCGGCTCGAGCAGTACTTC. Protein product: CASSSSGHRLEQYF.

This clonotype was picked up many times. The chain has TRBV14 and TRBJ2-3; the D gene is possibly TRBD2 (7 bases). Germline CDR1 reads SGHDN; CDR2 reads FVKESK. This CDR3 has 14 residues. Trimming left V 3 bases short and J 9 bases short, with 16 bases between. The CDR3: CASSQQPGGQTQYF. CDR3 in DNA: TGTGCCAGCAGCCAGCAACCGGGGGGCCAGACGCAGTATTTT.

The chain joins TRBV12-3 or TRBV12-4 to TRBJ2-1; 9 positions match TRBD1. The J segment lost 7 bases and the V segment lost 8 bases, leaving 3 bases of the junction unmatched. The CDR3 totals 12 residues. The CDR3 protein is CASRQGGNEQFF. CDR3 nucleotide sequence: TGTGCCAGCCGACAGGGGGGGAATGAGCAGTTCTTC.

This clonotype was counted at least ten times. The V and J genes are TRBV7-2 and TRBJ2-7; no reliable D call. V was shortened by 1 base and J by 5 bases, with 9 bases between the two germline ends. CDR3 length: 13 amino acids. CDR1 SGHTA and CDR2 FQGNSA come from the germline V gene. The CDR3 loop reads CASSLERYHEQYF. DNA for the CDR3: TGTGCCAGCAGCTTAGAAAGGTACCACGAGCAGTACTTC.

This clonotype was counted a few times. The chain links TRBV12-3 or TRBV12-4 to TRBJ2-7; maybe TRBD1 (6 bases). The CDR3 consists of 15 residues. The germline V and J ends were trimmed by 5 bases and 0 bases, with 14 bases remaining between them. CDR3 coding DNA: TGTGCCAGCAGTCCCCTGAGGGGGAGCTCCTACGAGCAGTACTTC. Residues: CASSPLRGSSYEQYF.

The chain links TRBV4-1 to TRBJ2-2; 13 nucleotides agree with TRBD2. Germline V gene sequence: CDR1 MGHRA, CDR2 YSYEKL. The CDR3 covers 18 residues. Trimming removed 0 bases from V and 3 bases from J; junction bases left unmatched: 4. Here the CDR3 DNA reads TGCGCCAGCAGCCAAGATCTGGGACTAGCGGGACACACCGGGGAGCTGTTTTTT. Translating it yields CASSQDLGLAGHTGELFF.

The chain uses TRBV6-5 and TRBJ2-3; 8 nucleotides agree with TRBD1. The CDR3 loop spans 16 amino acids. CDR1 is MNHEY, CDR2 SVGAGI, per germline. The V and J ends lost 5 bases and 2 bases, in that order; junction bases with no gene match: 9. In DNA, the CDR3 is TGTGCCAGCAGTCAGGCTGGACAGGGTCCCACAGATACGCAGTATTTT. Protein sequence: CASSQAGQGPTDTQYF.

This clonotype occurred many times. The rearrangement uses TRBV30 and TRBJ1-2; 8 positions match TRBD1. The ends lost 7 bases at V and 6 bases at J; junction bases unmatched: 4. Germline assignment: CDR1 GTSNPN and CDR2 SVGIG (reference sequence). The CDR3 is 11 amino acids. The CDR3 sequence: CALWTGHGYTF. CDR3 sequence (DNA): TGTGCCTTGTGGACAGGGCATGGCTACACCTTC.

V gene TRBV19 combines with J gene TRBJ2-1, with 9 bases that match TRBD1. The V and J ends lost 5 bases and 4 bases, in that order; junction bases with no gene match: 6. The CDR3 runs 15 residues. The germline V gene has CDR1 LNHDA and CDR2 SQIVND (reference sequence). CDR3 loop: CASSRIQGAYNEQFF. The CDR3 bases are TGTGCCAGTAGTCGGATACAGGGGGCGTACAATGAGCAGTTCTTC.